Sequencing of this T cell receptor beta chain was carried out in a study of OX40 agonist ivuxolimab in advanced cancers. This clone is termed medium-sized. Some clones are missing from TCRdb's copy, which holds only in-frame ones; the method was immunoSEQ multiplex PCR. The data contain fewer than 35,000 clones, 75% to 85% of them singletons. The V and J ends lost 5 bases and 4 bases, in that order; junction bases with no gene match: 4. Per the germline V gene, CDR1 is SGHTA and CDR2 is FQGTGA. The CDR3 has 15 amino acids. The sequence was collected from an adult with an advanced solid tumor such as melanoma, head and neck, liver or kidney cancer. This specimen consisted of CD4+ or CD8+ T cells sorted from blood, obtained in a trial of the OX40 agonist ivuxolimab. The rearrangement joins TRBV7-3 to TRBJ2-3; 12 bases are a match to TRBD2. CDR3 protein: CASSPSGRGPDTQYF. DNA for the CDR3: TGTGCCAGCAGCCCTAGCGGGAGGGGACCAGATACGCAGTATTTT.